A single sample is the source of the 21 T cell receptor beta chains below, sequenced in a study of regulatory T cells in long-lasting Graves disease. As to time point: persistent/refractory GD, antithyroid drugs over 5 years with positive TRAb. Isolated PBMC RNA provided the starting material for the TCR library. Libraries of TCR beta came from iRepertoire HTBI primers plus Arm-PCR of CDR3 regions. Via MiXCR, TCRdb re-called the multiplex PCR reads, giving one row per CDR3 protein. The table lists 350,000 to 450,000 distinct CDR3 sequences, roughly 23% of them singletons. Sample: peripheral blood mononuclear cells (PBMCs), taken when the disease was refractory, from a patient treated with antithyroid drugs. Receptors originate from a female donor with Graves disease.

This clonotype appeared many times. This chain links TRBV28 with TRBJ2-7; 10 bases agree with TRBD1. Germline CDR1 is MDHEN and CDR2 is SYDVKM. CDR3 size: 14 residues. J was trimmed by 6 bases and V by 6 bases; bases with no gene match: 8. In DNA, the CDR3 is TGTGCCAGCAGCCACGGACAGGGGGTATCCGAGCAGTACTTC. Protein sequence: CASSHGQGVSEQYF.

This clonotype was seen only a few times. J is TRBJ2-1 and V is TRBV3-1, with D unresolved. V was clipped by 0 bases and J by 7 bases, with 4 bases between them. The CDR3 spans 12 residues. CDR1 and CDR2 (germline): LGHDT, YNNKEL (reference sequence). This CDR3 is CASSQDGNEQFF. The DNA for the CDR3 is TGTGCCAGCAGCCAAGATGGAAATGAGCAGTTCTTC.

This clonotype has at least ten counts. The chain combines TRBV12-3 or TRBV12-4 with TRBJ2-7; 10 bases are shared with TRBD1. V lost 4 bases, J lost 4 bases, and 4 bases stayed unmatched. This CDR3 contains 14 residues. The CDR3 loop is CASSSPGQGYEQYF. CDR3 nucleotide sequence: TGTGCCAGCAGTTCCCCGGGACAGGGGTACGAGCAGTACTTC.

This clonotype was observed a few times. The gene calls are TRBV20-1 and TRBJ2-7, with D unclear. Germline CDR1 DFQATT, CDR2 SNEGSKA (reference sequence). The CDR3 has 13 amino acids. The V end was cut by 7 bases, the J end by 2 bases, with 15 bases between. The CDR3 DNA reads as TGCAGTGTCCAACCAGCGCCAACCTACGAGCAGTACTTC. As protein: CSVQPAPTYEQYF.

This rearrangement joins TRBV9 to TRBJ1-1, with D perhaps matching TRBD1 (5 bases). CDR3 size: 16 residues. The germline V gene has CDR1 SGDLS and CDR2 YYNGEE. The V end lost 3 bases, the J end lost 1 base, and 16 bases lay between the germline ends. The CDR3 spells CASSAPRRDGNTEAFF. The DNA for the CDR3 is TGTGCCAGCAGCGCTCCGCGCCGGGACGGGAACACTGAAGCTTTCTTT.

The chain carries TRBV27 and TRBJ1-1; D might be TRBD1 (5 bases). This CDR3 has 16 amino acids. V lost 6 bases to trimming and J lost 4 bases, with 21 bases between them. Germline values: CDR1 MNHEY, CDR2 SMNVEV (reference sequence). The DNA for the CDR3 is TGTGCCAGCAGCCCAAAAGGGGCAGGGAGGGGCACTGAAGCTTTCTTT. Translation gives CASSPKGAGRGTEAFF.

This clonotype appeared a few times. V and J are TRBV20-1 and TRBJ2-7; D is possibly TRBD2 (5 bases). The ends were cut back, 0 bases at V and 3 bases at J, with 12 bases in the middle. The germline CDR1 and CDR2 sequences are DFQATT and SNEGSKA (reference sequence). This CDR3 contains 14 residues. The DNA for the CDR3 is TGCAGTGCTAGAGACCGGACTGATTACTACGAGCAGTACTTC. Amino acids: CSARDRTDYYEQYF.

The V call is TRBV6-2 or TRBV6-3, the J call TRBJ2-3, with D possibly called TRBD1 or TRBD2 (5 bases each). V lost 5 bases and J lost 11, with 17 bases in between. Germline lookup yields CDR1 MNHEY and CDR2 SVGEGT. There are 13 residues in the CDR3. DNA of the CDR3: TGTGCCAGCAGTACCAGTGGGACCCACAAGCAGTATTTT. Protein: CASSTSGTHKQYF.

This clonotype appeared a few times. The genes are TRBV4-2 and TRBJ1-3; D uncertain. The CDR3 is made up of 16 amino acids. The ends were cut back, 0 bases at V and 2 bases at J, with 11 bases in the middle. Germline V lookup: CDR1 LGHNA, CDR2 YNFKEQ. In DNA, the CDR3 is TGTGCCAGCAGCCAAGAAGTCACAGCACCTGGAAACACCATATATTTT. Translated: CASSQEVTAPGNTIYF.

This clonotype has just a few counts. This chain links TRBV28 with TRBJ2-3, with TRBD2 identical over 9 bases. CDR3 size: 14 residues. Germline CDR1 MDHEN, CDR2 SYDVKM. J gave up 5 bases and V 11 bases, and 11 bases lay outside the gene matches. CDR3 residues: CAVLLPAGGDTQYF. Written as DNA, the CDR3 is TGTGCCGTCCTGCTCCCAGCGGGAGGAGATACGCAGTATTTT. The whole variable domain, remainder taken from reference TRBV28 and TRBJ2-3, is DVKVTQSSRYLVKRTGEKVFLECVQDMDHENMFWYRQDPGLGLRLIYFSYDVKMKEKGDIPEGYSVSREKKERFSLILESASTNQTSMYLCAVLLPAGGDTQYFGPGTRLTVL.

This clonotype was seen only a few times. The chain combines TRBV5-1 with TRBJ2-3; TRBD2 aligns across 9 bases. The germline V gene encodes CDR1 SGHRS and CDR2 YFSETQ. The V segment lost 3 bases and the J segment 3 bases; nucleotides outside the gene matches: 8. CDR3 length equals 16 residues. CDR3 region: CASSSRAGGTTDTQYF. The CDR3 DNA reads as TGCGCCAGCAGCTCTAGAGCGGGAGGAACGACAGATACGCAGTATTTT.

This clonotype was recorded many times. The chain couples TRBV20-1 to TRBJ2-2; D is uncertain. The CDR3 contains 15 residues. Trimming removed 1 base at V and 5 bases at J, with 14 bases between. In germline, CDR1 is DFQATT, CDR2 SNEGSKA (reference sequence). The CDR3 bases are TGCAGTGCTAGAGGCCAAAAGTGGCAAACCGGGGAGCTGTTTTTT. It codes for CSARGQKWQTGELFF.

The sample holds many counts of this clonotype. V and J are TRBV7-9 and TRBJ2-7, with D possibly being TRBD1 (6 bases). V was trimmed by 5 bases and J by 2 bases, leaving 13 bases between them. Germline assignment: CDR1 SEHNR and CDR2 FQNEAQ (reference sequence). This CDR3 contains 14 residues. The CDR3 nucleotides are TGTGCCAGCAGCCCAGGACAGTTCCCCTACGAGCAGTACTTC. Its protein is CASSPGQFPYEQYF.

In DNA form, the CDR3 reads TGTGCCAGGGGCGGGACTAGCGGGAGGGATTCGATAGAGACCCAGTACTTC. Its translation is CARGGTSGRDSIETQYF. This chain connects TRBV7-3 to TRBJ2-5; the match to TRBD2 covers 16 bases. After removal of 9 bases from V and 4 bases from J, the junction contained 11 bases not matched to a gene. The CDR3 covers 17 residues. Germline CDR1 and CDR2: SGHTA and FQGTGA.

At least ten counts were recorded for this clonotype. CDR3 sequence (DNA): TGTGCCAGCAGCTTAACCGATGGCTACACCTTC. This gives the protein CASSLTDGYTF. The rearrangement links TRBV7-9 to TRBJ1-2; D remains unclear. The germline V and J ends were trimmed by 2 bases and 6 bases, with 4 bases remaining between them. The CDR3 length is 11 residues. In germline, CDR1 is SEHNR, CDR2 FQNEAQ (reference sequence). Using reference TRBV7-9 and TRBJ1-2 for the parts outside the CDR3, the full variable domain is DTGVSQNPRHKITKRGQNVTFRCDPISEHNRLYWYRQTLGQGPEFLTYFQNEAQLEKSRLLSDRFSAERPKGSFSTLEIQRTEQGDSAMYLCASSLTDGYTFGSGTRLTVV.

The chain links TRBV28 to TRBJ2-3, with 8 bases that match TRBD2. The CDR3 length is 15 residues. Germline CDR1 is MDHEN and CDR2 is SYDVKM. V was pared by 6 bases and J by 3 bases, with 8 bases of the junction left unmatched. CDR3 sequence: CASSLPGGGTDTQYF. In nucleotides, the CDR3 is TGTGCCAGCAGCCTTCCGGGAGGGGGTACAGATACGCAGTATTTT. Full variable domain (remainder filled in from reference TRBV28 and TRBJ2-3): DVKVTQSSRYLVKRTGEKVFLECVQDMDHENMFWYRQDPGLGLRLIYFSYDVKMKEKGDIPEGYSVSREKKERFSLILESASTNQTSMYLCASSLPGGGTDTQYFGPGTRLTVL.

In its sample, this clonotype was seen a few times. The V gene is TRBV3-1, the J gene TRBJ2-1; TRBD2 agrees at 8 bases. Germline V gene sequence: CDR1 LGHDT, CDR2 YNNKEL (reference sequence). This CDR3 is built from 12 residues. The ends lost 0 bases at V and 15 bases at J; junction bases unmatched: 4. CDR3 sequence: CASSQEGREGFF. CDR3 sequence (DNA): TGTGCCAGCAGCCAAGAAGGACGGGAGGGGTTCTTC.

CDR3 in amino acids: CATNVDRVTPRTPNTGELFF. The CDR3 DNA is TGTGCCACAAATGTGGACAGGGTAACCCCGAGGACCCCGAACACCGGGGAGCTGTTTTTT. V and J are TRBV6-1 and TRBJ2-2; the match to TRBD1 covers 8 bases. The trim removed 10 bases at V and 0 bases at J, leaving 22 bases unmatched. Germline V gene data show CDR1 as MNHNS and CDR2 as SASEGT. The CDR3 consists of 20 residues.

The gene calls are TRBV10-3 and TRBJ2-1, with a tentative D call TRBD1 (5 bases). The CDR3 length is 13 residues. V was cut by 7 bases and J by 1 base, with 8 bases left in between. CDR1 ENHRY and CDR2 SYGVKD come from the germline V gene. The DNA for the CDR3 is TGTGCCATCACACCAGGGTCCTACAATGAGCAGTTCTTC. Protein product: CAITPGSYNEQFF.

This clonotype has a count of ten or more. The V gene is TRBV24-1, the J gene TRBJ2-7, with a possible D match to TRBD2 (6 bases). Per germline, CDR1 KGHDR and CDR2 SFDVKD. The CDR3 extends over 13 amino acids. V shed 0 bases and J shed 7 bases, with 9 bases lying between them. The CDR3 nucleotides read TGTGCCACCAGTGATTTGCATCGGGGGGAGCAGTACTTC. It codes for CATSDLHRGEQYF.

This chain connects TRBV20-1 to TRBJ2-1, with TRBD2 matching over 11 bases. The CDR3 is 13 amino acids. Trimming removed 6 bases from V and 9 bases from J; junction bases left unmatched: 7. Germline-derived CDR1 and CDR2 are DFQATT and SNEGSKA (reference sequence). DNA of the CDR3: TGCAGTGCCCTACTAGCGGGAGCCGCTGAGCAGTTCTTC. This gives the protein CSALLAGAAEQFF.